These 15 T cell receptor beta chains were sequenced from one sample in a study of blood T cell repertoires in COVID-19 (dated by TCRdb to the early 2020s). The library was generated by the immunoSEQ multiplex PCR assay. Imported from immuneACCESS, the table was reduced by TCRdb to in-frame sequences with V and J called. These copies leave out some clones; in studies compared against another copy, an unresolved V gene accounts for under half, and the cause of the remainder is not known. The sample table records around 300,000 clones; approximately 90% of these occur just once. The top ten hold 3% of the sample. Material: PBMCs or T cells enriched from blood (not recorded which). The source of these receptors is a woman in her 50s who had recovered from COVID-19.

This chain connects TRBV28 to TRBJ1-2; perhaps TRBD1 as D (6 bases). Trimming pared 7 bases from V and 8 bases from J, leaving 14 bases between. Germline assignment: CDR1 MDHEN and CDR2 SYDVKM. The CDR3 length is 12 residues. CDR3 nucleotides: TGTGCCAGCACCGTCGGGAGGGGGGGCTACACCTTC. It translates to CASTVGRGGYTF.

The chain is built from TRBV5-4 and TRBJ2-7, with TRBD1 matching over 7 bases. From germline, CDR1 is SGHNT and CDR2 YYREEE (reference sequence). V lost 4 bases and J lost 3; bases outside the gene matches: 4. CDR3 size: 13 residues. CDR3 nucleotide sequence: TGTGCCAGCAGCCGGGACAGACTCTACGAGCAGTACTTC. It yields the protein CASSRDRLYEQYF.

The V call is TRBV5-1, the J call TRBJ2-3, with 11 bases aligning to TRBD2. The CDR3 is 18 residues long. Germline loops: CDR1 SGHRS, CDR2 YFSETQ. V dropped 3 bases and J dropped 2; count of bases not matched to a gene: 11. Here the CDR3 reads CASSSVLASGRYTDTQYF. For the CDR3, the DNA is TGCGCCAGCAGCTCCGTGTTGGCTAGCGGGAGGTACACAGATACGCAGTATTTT.

The sample holds a few counts of this clone. The chain employs TRBV28 and TRBJ2-7, with 8 bases that match TRBD2. J was trimmed by 0 bases and V by 8 bases; bases with no gene match: 9. In germline, CDR1 is MDHEN, CDR2 SYDVKM. This CDR3 is 15 amino acids long. CDR3 coding DNA: TGTGCCAGCGGTAGACTAGCGTCCCCCTCCTACGAGCAGTACTTC. The encoded protein is CASGRLASPSYEQYF.

The chain links TRBV7-6 to TRBJ2-3, with TRBD2 matching 14 bases. Per the germline V gene, CDR1 is SGHVS and CDR2 is FNYEAQ. The CDR3 has 16 residues. J lost 3 bases, V lost 5 bases, and 4 bases had no gene match. The CDR3 loop is CASSRTSGRPTDTQYF. The CDR3 DNA reads TGTGCCAGCAGCAGGACTAGCGGGAGGCCAACAGATACGCAGTATTTT.

The CDR3 nucleotides are TGCAGCGTTGGGAGGGGACAGGGGTCCTACGAGCAGTACTTC. Translating it yields CSVGRGQGSYEQYF. The chain is built from TRBV29-1 and TRBJ2-7; 10 bases map to TRBD1. Germline CDR1 and CDR2: SQVTM and ANQGSEA. J was trimmed by 1 base and V by 4 bases; bases with no gene match: 4. The CDR3 sequence is 14 residues long.

In this sample, this clone turned up once. The chain couples TRBV2 to TRBJ2-2; D uncertain. The CDR3 runs 14 residues. V was clipped by 6 bases and J by 4 bases, with 12 bases between them. Germline V gives CDR1 SNHLY, CDR2 FYNNEI. CDR3 DNA: TGTGCCAGCAGAGTCCTAGTATCCACCGGGGAGCTGTTTTTT. Translated, it gives CASRVLVSTGELFF.

The genes are TRBV7-9 and TRBJ2-4, with D possibly being TRBD2 (6 bases). Germline CDR1 SEHNR, CDR2 FQNEAQ (reference sequence). The CDR3 consists of 18 residues. Trimming shortened V by 5 bases and J by 0 bases, and 20 bases separated the two germline ends. The CDR3 sequence: CASSPLGGGGLAKNIQYF. The DNA of the CDR3 is TGTGCCAGCAGCCCCCTGGGGGGAGGAGGACTAGCCAAAAACATTCAGTACTTC.

This chain uses TRBV12-3 or TRBV12-4 with TRBJ1-5, with a weak D call TRBD1 (5 bases). The CDR3 runs to 12 residues. Trimming cost V 6 bases and J 4 bases, with 7 bases left between them. The CDR3 DNA reads as TGTGCCAGCAGGGGGCTTAATCAGCCCCAGCATTTT. It encodes CASRGLNQPQHF.

About this clone: The sample holds other DNA sequences that translate to the same CDR3. The chain links TRBV15 to TRBJ2-7, with a weak D call TRBD2 (6 bases). V dropped 6 bases and J dropped 3 bases, with 12 bases sitting between them. Germline V gene sequence: CDR1 LNHNV, CDR2 YYDKDF (reference sequence). The CDR3 runs 13 residues. For the CDR3, the DNA is TGTGCCACCAGGCGGGGCGGGCTCTACGAGCAGTACTTC. Residues: CATRRGGLYEQYF.

CDR3 bases: TGTGCCAGCAGCCCCTCCCTGGGCAGGGCCCTCTCCTACAATGAGCAGTTCTTC. Amino acids: CASSPSLGRALSYNEQFF. The chain joins TRBV9 to TRBJ2-1, with D perhaps matching TRBD1 (5 bases). The CDR3 length is 18 residues. Germline loops: CDR1 SGDLS, CDR2 YYNGEE. Trimming cost V 4 bases and J 0 bases, with 20 bases left between them.

The chain has TRBV2 and TRBJ1-3; D is unclear. This CDR3 contains 12 residues. V was pared by 6 bases and J by 7 bases, with 10 bases between. Germline V gene sequence: CDR1 SNHLY, CDR2 FYNNEI. This CDR3 reads CASRVNGNTIYF. The CDR3, as DNA: TGTGCCAGCAGGGTTAACGGGAACACCATATATTTT.

The chain employs TRBV15 and TRBJ1-2; D remains ambiguous. Per germline, CDR1 LNHNV and CDR2 YYDKDF (reference sequence). Trimming pared 0 bases from V and 4 bases from J, leaving 12 bases between. The CDR3 sequence is 15 residues long. In nucleotides, the CDR3 is TGTGCCACCAGCAGAGATGTACAGCCAAGCTATGGCTACACCTTC. This codes for CATSRDVQPSYGYTF.

This chain joins TRBV21-1 and TRBJ2-1; the table gives TRBD2 as D, unverified against the DNA. TRBV21-1 is assigned pseudogene status. The CDR3 extends over 17 amino acids. CDR3 in DNA: TGTGCCAGCAGCAAGGCTGTATGGACTCCTCCGTCCAATGAGCAGTTCTTC. Translating it yields CASSKAVWTPPSNEQFF.

This clone was recorded once. The chain's CDR3 is CASLSGGNTEAFF. Written as DNA, the CDR3 is TGTGCCAGCCTCTCAGGGGGGAACACTGAAGCTTTCTTT. V and J are TRBV28 and TRBJ1-1; TRBD1 agrees at 7 bases. This CDR3 is built from 13 residues. In germline, CDR1 is MDHEN, CDR2 SYDVKM. The V gene end was trimmed by 8 bases and the J gene end by 1 base; junction bases not matched to a gene: 4.